A single T cell receptor beta chain is shown here with its context. Its antigen is unknown. V dropped 1 base and J dropped 5 bases, with 14 bases sitting between them. Germline V gene lookup returns CDR1 LNHDA and CDR2 SQIVND (reference sequence). The CDR3 sequence is 15 residues long. The data stem from a study of T cell responses to AZD1222 COVID-19 vaccine. Measured with immunoSEQ multiplex PCR; TCRdb has only the in-frame clones, and not every one. The data contain about 56,000 clones, around nine tenths of them singletons. Findings of the study overall: The repertoires were collected only after the peak T cell response.

Material: peripheral blood, obtained 28 days after the second AZD1222 dose. The V and J genes are TRBV19 and TRBJ2-5; D is unresolved. This sequence originates from an adult who received the AZD1222 COVID-19 vaccine. For the CDR3, the DNA is TGTGCCAGTAGTATAGGACCCATCTCTAGGGAGACCCAGTACTTC. Translation: CASSIGPISRETQYF.